This is a list of T cell receptor beta chains from one sample in a study of T cells in localized non-small cell lung cancer. The repertoire was sequenced with immunoSEQ multiplex PCR; TCRdb's copy has only in-frame clones and lacks some. Of approximately 61,000 clones listed, 75% to 90% are singletons. The specimen comprised peripheral blood, sampled before any cancer treatment. The receptors come from a woman aged 35-70 years with stage I lung adenocarcinoma. Both conserved end residues are part of each CDR3. The D gene is left open where the match is weak. Where a row states a size, it is once, few, many or the class of an expanded clone; other rows omit it.

>TRBV5-1|TRBJ1-2|TRBD1|.
CASSSTGAGGLYGYTF
TGCGCCAGCAGCTCGACAGGAGCAGGGGGCTTGTATGGCTACACCTTC
>TRBV7-6|TRBJ1-1|.|.
CASSLKEGTEAFF
TGTGCCAGCAGCTTAAAGGAAGGGACTGAAGCTTTCTTT
>TRBV5-6|TRBJ2-5|TRBD2|.
CASRVAGIETQYF
TGTGCCAGCAGGGTAGCGGGGATAGAGACCCAGTACTTC
>TRBV7-2|TRBJ1-4|.|.
CASSLDGRGKLFF
TGTGCCAGCAGCTTAGACGGTCGTGGAAAACTGTTTTTT
>TRBV5-4|TRBJ1-1|.|few
CASSLGKTPEAFF
TGTGCCAGCAGCTTGGGAAAAACACCCGAAGCTTTCTTT
>TRBV25-1|TRBJ1-5|.|.
CASSGPGSNQPQHF
TGTGCCAGCAGTGGTCCAGGTAGCAATCAGCCCCAGCATTTT
>TRBV19|TRBJ2-5|.|.
CASSDGGATRQETQYF
TGTGCCAGTTCCGATGGGGGGGCTACCAGGCAAGAGACCCAGTACTTC
>TRBV27|TRBJ1-5|.|few
CASGPNGGAAQPQHF
TGTGCCAGCGGGCCGAATGGGGGGGCAGCTCAGCCCCAGCATTTT
>TRBV6-1|TRBJ2-3|.|few
CASSEAYRLNTDTQYF
TGTGCCAGCAGTGAAGCTTATCGCCTGAACACAGATACGCAGTATTTT
>TRBV7-8|TRBJ2-7|.|.
CASSFAGTTYEQYF
TGTGCCAGCAGCTTTGCAGGTACCACCTACGAGCAGTACTTC
>TRBV6-5|TRBJ1-6|.|few
CASSLRAANSPLHF
TGTGCCAGCAGCCTACGGGCAGCAAATTCACCCCTCCACTTT
>TRBV16|TRBJ1-1|.|.
CASSQGGYEAFF
TGTGCCAGCAGCCAAGGCGGTTATGAAGCTTTCTTT
>TRBV5-1|TRBJ2-7|TRBD2|.
CASSLSGGPFLYEQYF
TGCGCCAGCAGTTTATCGGGGGGGCCTTTCCTCTACGAGCAGTACTTC
>TRBV5-5|TRBJ1-4|.|.
CASSLGPNEKLFF
TGTGCCAGCAGCTTAGGACCTAATGAAAAACTGTTTTTT
>TRBV28|TRBJ1-2|.|.
CASTGQGFNGYTF
TGTGCCAGCACTGGGCAAGGATTTAATGGCTACACCTTC
>TRBV7-8|TRBJ2-1|.|.
CASSLAGTAEQFF
TGTGCCAGCAGCTTAGCGGGCACGGCAGAGCAGTTCTTC
>TRBV19|TRBJ1-2|.|.
CASSIGQAYGYTF
TGTGCCAGTAGTATAGGGCAGGCCTATGGCTACACCTTC
>TRBV6-4|TRBJ1-5|.|.
CASSGPGRGNQPQHF
TGTGCCAGCAGCGGTCCGGGAAGGGGAAATCAGCCCCAGCATTTT
>TRBV6-5|TRBJ1-1|.|once
CASSYSRSKNTEAFF
TGTGCCAGCAGTTACTCGCGCAGCAAGAACACTGAAGCTTTCTTT
>TRBV10-1|TRBJ2-1|.|.
CASSYRTFGQFF
TGCGCCAGCAGTTATCGGACGTTCGGGCAGTTCTTC
>TRBV7-3|TRBJ1-1|.|.
CASSLLRRMNTEAFF
TGTGCCAGCAGCTTACTCAGACGAATGAACACTGAAGCTTTCTTT
>TRBV10-2|TRBJ2-2|TRBD1|.
CASRGTGGTGELFF
TGCGCCAGCAGGGGGACAGGGGGCACCGGGGAGCTGTTTTTT
>TRBV29-1|TRBJ2-5|TRBD2|.
CSFEGLTSGDQETQYF
TGCAGCTTTGAGGGCCTGACTAGCGGAGATCAAGAGACCCAGTACTTC
>TRBV19|TRBJ1-2|.|.
CASSSRPGSDGYTF
TGTGCCAGTAGTAGCCGCCCGGGGTCCGATGGCTACACCTTC
>TRBV19|TRBJ1-5|.|.
CASRGENSNQPQHF
TGTGCCAGTAGGGGGGAGAATAGCAATCAGCCCCAGCATTTT
>TRBV6-1|TRBJ1-2|.|.
CASSRSENYGYTF
TGTGCCAGCAGTCGGTCTGAAAACTATGGCTACACCTTC
>TRBV29-1|TRBJ1-1|.|.
CSVEVALNTEAFF
TGCAGCGTTGAGGTAGCGTTGAACACTGAAGCTTTCTTT
>TRBV30|TRBJ1-4|.|.
CAWSLTVENEKLFF
TGTGCCTGGAGCCTTACAGTGGAGAATGAAAAACTGTTTTTT
>TRBV6-1|TRBJ2-5|TRBD1|.
CAGDRVVETQYF
TGTGCCGGGGACAGGGTGGTAGAGACCCAGTACTTC
>TRBV30|TRBJ2-2|.|.
CAWSVLGSGELFF
TGTGCCTGGAGTGTACTGGGGTCCGGGGAGCTGTTTTTT
>TRBV10-3|TRBJ2-2|.|.
CATGKSGQDTGELFF
TGTGCCACAGGGAAGTCCGGACAAGACACCGGGGAGCTGTTTTTT
>TRBV28|TRBJ1-3|.|few
CASRQGNSGNTIYF
TGTGCCAGCAGACAGGGTAACAGTGGAAACACCATATATTTT
>TRBV30|TRBJ1-1|.|.
CAWSGGNTEAFF
TGTGCCTGGAGCGGGGGGAACACTGAAGCTTTCTTT
>TRBV4-3|TRBJ1-3|.|few
CASSQGDVRNTIYF
TGCGCCAGCAGCCAAGGGGACGTAAGGAACACCATATATTTT
>TRBV18|TRBJ2-2|.|few
CASSRTGQPNTGELFF
TGTGCCAGCTCCCGAACGGGACAACCGAACACCGGGGAGCTGTTTTTT
>TRBV7-3|TRBJ1-1|.|.
CASSVRGPRGAEAFF
TGTGCCAGCAGCGTCCGGGGACCCCGGGGCGCTGAAGCTTTCTTT
>TRBV6-1|TRBJ2-7|.|.
CASSVQDYEQYF
TGTGCCAGCAGCGTACAGGACTACGAGCAGTACTTC
>TRBV6-1|TRBJ1-5|.|.
CATRGSVGSNQPQHF
TGTGCCACCAGAGGATCGGTTGGGAGCAATCAGCCCCAGCATTTT
>TRBV5-6|TRBJ2-1|TRBD1|.
CASSSDFGQGLGEQFF
TGTGCCAGCAGCTCGGACTTCGGACAGGGCTTGGGTGAGCAGTTCTTC
>TRBV7-9|TRBJ2-1|.|.
CASSLEGLTYNEQFF
TGTGCCAGCAGCTTAGAGGGACTTACCTACAATGAGCAGTTCTTC
>TRBV29-1|TRBJ2-3|.|.
CSAYPGQTTDTQYF
TGCAGCGCCTACCCCGGACAGACAACAGATACGCAGTATTTT
>TRBV30|TRBJ1-1|.|once
CAWSVLGNTEAFF
TGTGCCTGGAGTGTACTGGGGAACACTGAAGCTTTCTTT
>TRBV7-2|TRBJ2-5|.|.
CASSPSWRETQYF
TGTGCCAGCAGCCCATCTTGGCGAGAGACCCAGTACTTC
>TRBV4-2|TRBJ1-1|TRBD1|.
CASSLGTDNTEAFF
TGTGCCAGCAGCCTCGGGACAGACAACACTGAAGCTTTCTTT
>TRBV7-2|TRBJ2-7|TRBD1|.
CASSPGQGQEQYF
TGTGCCAGCAGCCCCGGACAGGGGCAAGAGCAGTACTTC
>TRBV7-3|TRBJ1-1|.|.
CASSLMGGGTEAFF
TGTGCCAGCAGCTTGATGGGCGGAGGTACTGAAGCTTTCTTT
>TRBV5-1|TRBJ2-1|.|.
CASTLYNEQFF
TGCGCCAGCACCCTATACAATGAGCAGTTCTTC
>TRBV5-1|TRBJ2-3|TRBD2|once
CASSRGGPTDTQYF
TGCGCCAGCAGCCGCGGGGGGCCTACAGATACGCAGTATTTT
>TRBV6-6|TRBJ2-5|.|.
CASSNGQLGTQYF
TGTGCCAGCAGTAACGGCCAGTTAGGGACCCAGTACTTC